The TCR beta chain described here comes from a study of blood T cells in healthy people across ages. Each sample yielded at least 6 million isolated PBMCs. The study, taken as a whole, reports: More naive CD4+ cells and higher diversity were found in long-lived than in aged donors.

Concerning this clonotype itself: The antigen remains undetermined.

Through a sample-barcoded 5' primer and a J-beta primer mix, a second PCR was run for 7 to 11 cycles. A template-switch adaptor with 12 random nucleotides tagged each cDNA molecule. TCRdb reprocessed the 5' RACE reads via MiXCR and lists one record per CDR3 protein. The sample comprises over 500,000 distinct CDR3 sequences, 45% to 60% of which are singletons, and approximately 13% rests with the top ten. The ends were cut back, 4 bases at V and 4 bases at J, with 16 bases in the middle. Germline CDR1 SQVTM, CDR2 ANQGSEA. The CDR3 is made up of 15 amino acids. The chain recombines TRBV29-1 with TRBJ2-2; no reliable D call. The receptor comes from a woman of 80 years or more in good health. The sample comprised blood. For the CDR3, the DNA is TGCAGCGTTGCCGGGTATAGCACGGGCACCGGGGAGCTGTTTTTT. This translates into CSVAGYSTGTGELFF.